This T cell receptor beta chain is from a study of Graves' ophthalmopathy and Graves' hyperthyroidism. Study observations and caveats: Separation of ophthalmopathy from stable hyperthyroidism was achieved by a 13-signature model, at about 90% sensitivity and roughly 80% specificity. Ophthalmopathy progression cases were predicted by the model with approximately 66% sensitivity and roughly 72% specificity.

Amplification targeted the TCR beta CDR3 regions, with RNA transcripts as the source material. HTBI-primed first-round RT-PCR preceded second-round multiplex PCR. TCRdb analysed the multiplex PCR reads with MiXCR anew, one entry per CDR3 protein. The sample records about 740,000 distinct CDR3 sequences, approximately 40% being singletons. Ophthalmopathy donors were characterized by moderate-to-severe activity, CAS of at least 3, NOSPECS of at least 4, and duration under 3 months. Physicians reached a diagnosis by relying on clinical symptoms, serum thyroxine, TRAb, thyroid ultrasound and orbital computed tomography. This clonotype was detected a few times. What it binds is not known. The V end lost 2 bases, the J end lost 3 bases, and 17 bases lay between the germline ends. Germline V gene lookup returns CDR1 SGHTA and CDR2 FQGNSA. The length of the CDR3 is 16 residues.

The clonotype comes from an adult man with Graves' ophthalmopathy. The chain combines TRBV7-2 with TRBJ2-7, with a tentative D call TRBD1 (5 bases). The sequencing sample was made of peripheral blood. CDR3 coding DNA: TGTGCCAGCAGCTTATACCCCGGCCAGGGTCTCTACGAGCAGTACTTC. Translation: CASSLYPGQGLYEQYF.